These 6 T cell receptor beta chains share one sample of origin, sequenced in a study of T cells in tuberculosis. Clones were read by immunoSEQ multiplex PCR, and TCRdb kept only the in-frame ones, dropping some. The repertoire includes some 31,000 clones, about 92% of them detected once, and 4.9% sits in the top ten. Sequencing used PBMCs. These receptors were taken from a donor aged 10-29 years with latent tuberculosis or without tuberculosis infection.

CDR3 region: CASSYGQRSEATGELFF. DNA of the CDR3: TGTGCCAGCAGCTACGGACAGCGCAGCGAAGCAACCGGGGAGCTGTTTTTT. The genes are TRBV13 and TRBJ2-2; TRBD1 is a possible D gene (6 bases). Germline loops: CDR1 PRHDT, CDR2 FYEKMQ (reference sequence). V was pared by 4 bases and J by 5 bases, with 20 bases between. The CDR3 runs 17 residues.

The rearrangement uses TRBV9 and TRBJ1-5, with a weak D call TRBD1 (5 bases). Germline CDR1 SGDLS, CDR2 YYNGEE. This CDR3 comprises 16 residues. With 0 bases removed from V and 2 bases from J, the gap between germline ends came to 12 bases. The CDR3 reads CASSVGGGGGNQPQHF. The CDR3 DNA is TGTGCCAGCAGCGTAGGAGGCGGAGGGGGCAATCAGCCCCAGCATTTT.

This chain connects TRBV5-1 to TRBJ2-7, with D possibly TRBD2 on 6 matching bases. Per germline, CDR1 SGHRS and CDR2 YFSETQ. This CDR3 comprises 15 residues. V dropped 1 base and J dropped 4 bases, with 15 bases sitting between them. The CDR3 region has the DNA TGCGCCAGCAGCTTGTCAACAGGAGGACTATACGAGCAGTACTTC. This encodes CASSLSTGGLYEQYF.

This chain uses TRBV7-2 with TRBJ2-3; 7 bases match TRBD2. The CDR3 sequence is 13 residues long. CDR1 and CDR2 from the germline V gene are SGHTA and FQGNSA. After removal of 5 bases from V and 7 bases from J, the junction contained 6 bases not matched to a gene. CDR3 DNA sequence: TGTGCCAGCAGCACCCGACTAGCATATACGCAGTATTTT. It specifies CASSTRLAYTQYF.

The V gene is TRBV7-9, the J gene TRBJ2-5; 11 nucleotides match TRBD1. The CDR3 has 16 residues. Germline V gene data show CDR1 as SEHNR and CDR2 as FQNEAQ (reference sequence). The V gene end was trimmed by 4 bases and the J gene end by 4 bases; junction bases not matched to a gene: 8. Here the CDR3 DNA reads TGTGCCAGCAGCTCAGCGGGACAGGGGGTTCGAGAGACCCAGTACTTC. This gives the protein CASSSAGQGVRETQYF.

CDR3 region: CASSPSGLRSTDTQYF. The CDR3 DNA reads as TGTGCCAGCAGCCCATCGGGACTAAGGAGCACAGATACGCAGTATTTT. The gene calls are TRBV5-4 and TRBJ2-3; 7 bases align to TRBD2. J was trimmed by 0 bases and V by 4 bases; bases with no gene match: 8. The CDR3 consists of 16 residues. Germline CDR1 and CDR2: SGHNT and YYREEE (reference sequence).